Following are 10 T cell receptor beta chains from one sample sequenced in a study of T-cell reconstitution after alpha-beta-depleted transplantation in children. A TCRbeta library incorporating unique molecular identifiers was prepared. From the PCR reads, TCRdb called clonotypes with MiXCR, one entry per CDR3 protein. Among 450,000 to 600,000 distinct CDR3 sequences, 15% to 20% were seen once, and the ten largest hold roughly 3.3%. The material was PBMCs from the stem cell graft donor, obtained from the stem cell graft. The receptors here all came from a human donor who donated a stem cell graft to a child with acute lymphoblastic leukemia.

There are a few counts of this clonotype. As DNA, the CDR3 is TGCGCCAGCAGCGGGCTAGGACTAGCGGGAGGCTCCGAGCAGTACTTC. The encoded protein is CASSGLGLAGGSEQYF. The rearrangement joins TRBV5-1 to TRBJ2-7; 14 positions match TRBD2. The CDR3 covers 16 residues. V shed 4 bases and J 6 bases; nucleotides not matched to a gene: 9. Germline assignment: CDR1 SGHRS and CDR2 YFSETQ.

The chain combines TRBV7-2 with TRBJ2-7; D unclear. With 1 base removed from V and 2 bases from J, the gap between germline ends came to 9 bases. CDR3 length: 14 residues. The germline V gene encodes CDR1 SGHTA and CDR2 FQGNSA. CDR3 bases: TGTGCCAGCAGCTTAGAACGCTTAACCTACGAGCAGTACTTC. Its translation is CASSLERLTYEQYF.

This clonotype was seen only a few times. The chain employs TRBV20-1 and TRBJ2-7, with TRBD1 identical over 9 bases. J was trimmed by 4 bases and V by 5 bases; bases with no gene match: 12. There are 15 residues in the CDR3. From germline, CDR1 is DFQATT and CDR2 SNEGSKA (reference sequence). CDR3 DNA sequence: TGCAGTGCTCCCCGACCCGGGACAGGGTCATACGAGCAGTACTTC. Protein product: CSAPRPGTGSYEQYF.

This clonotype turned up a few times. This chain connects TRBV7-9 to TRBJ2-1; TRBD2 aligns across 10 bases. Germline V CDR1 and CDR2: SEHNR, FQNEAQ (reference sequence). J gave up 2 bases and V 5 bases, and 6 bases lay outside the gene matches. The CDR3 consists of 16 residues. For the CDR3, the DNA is TGTGCCAGCAGCCCATCCGGGACTAGCGCCTACAATGAGCAGTTCTTC. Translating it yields CASSPSGTSAYNEQFF.

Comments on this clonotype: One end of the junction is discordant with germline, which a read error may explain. Here the CDR3 DNA reads TGCAGTGCTAGCCGGTATACAGGGTGGAACCCTGAAGCTTTCTTT. This codes for CSASRYTGWNPEAFF. V usage is TRBV20-1 and J usage is TRBJ1-1; D possibly corresponds to TRBD1 (6 bases). The germline V gene encodes CDR1 DFQATT and CDR2 SNEGSKA (reference sequence). CDR3 length: 15 residues.

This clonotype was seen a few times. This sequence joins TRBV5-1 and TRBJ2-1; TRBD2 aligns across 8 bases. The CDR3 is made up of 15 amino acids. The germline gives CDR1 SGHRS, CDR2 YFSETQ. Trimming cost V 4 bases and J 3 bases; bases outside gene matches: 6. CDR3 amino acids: CASSRGLEGYNEQFF. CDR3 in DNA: TGCGCCAGCAGCCGGGGACTAGAGGGCTACAATGAGCAGTTCTTC.

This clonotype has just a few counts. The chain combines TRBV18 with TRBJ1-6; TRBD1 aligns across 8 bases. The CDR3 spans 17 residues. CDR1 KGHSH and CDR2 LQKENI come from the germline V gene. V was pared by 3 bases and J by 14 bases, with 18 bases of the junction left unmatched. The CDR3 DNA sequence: TGTGCCAGCTCACCCCTTGATTCCGGGACAGGTATCCCAACCCTCCACTTT. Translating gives CASSPLDSGTGIPTLHF.

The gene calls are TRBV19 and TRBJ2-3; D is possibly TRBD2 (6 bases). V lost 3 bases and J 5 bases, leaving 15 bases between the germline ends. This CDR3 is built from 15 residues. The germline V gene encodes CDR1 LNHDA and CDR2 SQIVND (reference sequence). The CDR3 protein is CASSIWQGGRDTQYF. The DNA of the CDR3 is TGTGCCAGTAGTATTTGGCAGGGAGGACGAGATACGCAGTATTTT.

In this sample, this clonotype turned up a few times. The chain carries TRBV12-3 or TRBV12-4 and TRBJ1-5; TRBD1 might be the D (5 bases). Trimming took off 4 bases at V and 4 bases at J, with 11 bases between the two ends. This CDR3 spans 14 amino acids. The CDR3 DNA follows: TGTGCCAGCAGTTGGGGCAGGGTAAATCAGCCCCAGCATTTT. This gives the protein CASSWGRVNQPQHF.

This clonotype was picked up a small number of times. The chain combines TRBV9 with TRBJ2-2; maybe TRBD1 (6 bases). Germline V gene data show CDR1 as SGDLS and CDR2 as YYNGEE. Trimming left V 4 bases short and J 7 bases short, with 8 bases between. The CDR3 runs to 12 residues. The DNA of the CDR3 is TGTGCCAGCAGCAAACAGGGCGGGGAGCTGTTTTTT. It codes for CASSKQGGELFF.